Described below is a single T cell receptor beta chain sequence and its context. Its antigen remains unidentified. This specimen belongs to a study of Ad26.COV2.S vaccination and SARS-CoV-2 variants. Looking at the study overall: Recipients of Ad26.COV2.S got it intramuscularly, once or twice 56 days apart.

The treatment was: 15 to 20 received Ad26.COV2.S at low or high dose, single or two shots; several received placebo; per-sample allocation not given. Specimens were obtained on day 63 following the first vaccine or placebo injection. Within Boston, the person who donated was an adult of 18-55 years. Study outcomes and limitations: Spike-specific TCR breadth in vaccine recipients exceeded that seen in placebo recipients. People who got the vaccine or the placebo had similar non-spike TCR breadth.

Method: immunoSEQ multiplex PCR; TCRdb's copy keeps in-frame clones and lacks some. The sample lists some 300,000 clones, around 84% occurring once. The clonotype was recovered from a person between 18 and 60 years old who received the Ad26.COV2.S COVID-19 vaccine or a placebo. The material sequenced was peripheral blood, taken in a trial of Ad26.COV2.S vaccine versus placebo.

Here the CDR3 DNA reads TGTGCCAGCAGCGGTCGGGGCAGGGGGCTTGGCACCGGGGAGCTGTTTTTT. Amino acids: CASSGRGRGLGTGELFF. The chain uses TRBV3-1 (or the pseudogene TRBV3-2) and TRBJ2-2, with 8 positions matching TRBD1. There are 17 residues in the CDR3. The trim removed 5 bases at V and 4 bases at J, leaving 12 bases unmatched. The germline gives CDR1 LGHDT, CDR2 YNNKEL (reference sequence).